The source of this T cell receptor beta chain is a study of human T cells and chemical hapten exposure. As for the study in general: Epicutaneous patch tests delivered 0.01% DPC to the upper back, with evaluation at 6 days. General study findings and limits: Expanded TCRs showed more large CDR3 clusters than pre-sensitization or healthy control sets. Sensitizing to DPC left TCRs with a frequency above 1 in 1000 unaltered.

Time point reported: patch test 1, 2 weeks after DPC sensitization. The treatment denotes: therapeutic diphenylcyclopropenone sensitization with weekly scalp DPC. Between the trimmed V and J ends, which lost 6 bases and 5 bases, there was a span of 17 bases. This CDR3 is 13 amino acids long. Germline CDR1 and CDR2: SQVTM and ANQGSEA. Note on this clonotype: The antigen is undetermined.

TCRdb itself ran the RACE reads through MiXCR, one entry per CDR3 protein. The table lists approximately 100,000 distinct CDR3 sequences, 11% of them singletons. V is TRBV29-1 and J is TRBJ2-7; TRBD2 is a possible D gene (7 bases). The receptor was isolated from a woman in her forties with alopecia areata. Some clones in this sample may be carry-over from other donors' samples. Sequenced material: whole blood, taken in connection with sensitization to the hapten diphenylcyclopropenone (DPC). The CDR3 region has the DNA TGCAGCGTAACGGCGGGGGCTAGCGACGAGCAGTACTTC. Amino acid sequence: CSVTAGASDEQYF.